Shown below are 5 T cell receptor beta chains from a single sample sequenced in a study of blood T cell repertoires in COVID-19 (dated by TCRdb to 2018 to 2020). Library construction relied on the immunoSEQ multiplex PCR assay. The immuneACCESS repertoire file appears here via TCRdb, limited to in-frame rearrangements. These files lack a portion of the clones; in checked studies, under half of the deficit traces to unresolved V genes, and the cause of the others is not known. The sample yields 200,000 to 250,000 clones; 84% were counted once. Roughly an eighth of the sample is in the top ten clones. Sequencing was done on a sample of peripheral blood. The receptors come from a human donor in a cohort sampled during active COVID-19.

The gene calls are TRBV18 and TRBJ1-4; 12 nucleotides match TRBD1. V dropped 2 bases and J dropped 5; count of bases not matched to a gene: 9. The CDR3 sequence is 18 residues long. CDR1 KGHSH and CDR2 LQKENI come from the germline V gene. For the CDR3, the DNA is TGTGCCAGCTCACCAGCGGGGACAGGGGGCGCGCGCAATGAAAAACTGTTTTTT. Protein: CASSPAGTGGARNEKLFF.

V usage is TRBV5-1 and J usage is TRBJ2-7; D unresolved. V lost 7 bases to trimming and J lost 4 bases, with 18 bases between them. This CDR3 region has 14 residues. Per the germline V gene, CDR1 is SGHRS and CDR2 is YFSETQ. The DNA of the CDR3 is TGCGCCAGCCGATCGCCTTCATGGCCTTACGAGCAGTACTTC. Amino acids: CASRSPSWPYEQYF.

This clone has only a few counts. The rearrangement joins TRBV11-2 to TRBJ2-1; no firm D call. Per the germline V gene, CDR1 is SGHAT and CDR2 is FQNNGV. Trimming took 1 base from V and 9 from J, leaving 16 bases between them. This CDR3 spans 15 amino acids. This chain's CDR3 is CASSLVAETPSEQFF. The CDR3 DNA reads as TGTGCCAGCAGCTTAGTCGCGGAGACGCCCTCTGAGCAGTTCTTC. The variable domain in full, completed from reference TRBV11-2 and TRBJ2-1, reads EAGVAQSPRYKIIEKRQSVAFWCNPISGHATLYWYQQILGQGPKLLIQFQNNGVVDDSQLPKDRFSAERLKGVDSTLKIQPAKLEDSAVYLCASSLVAETPSEQFFGPGTRLTVL.

The chain carries TRBV21-1 and TRBJ2-5; the D segment call TRBD2 is taken from the table without a DNA check. TRBV21-1 is noted as a pseudogene. The CDR3 contains 12 residues. CDR3 sequence: CASSPPGETQYF. The CDR3 DNA reads TGTGCCAGCAGCCCCCCGGGGGAGACCCAGTACTTC.

This clone was found once. The genes are TRBV24-1 and TRBJ1-2; 9 nucleotides agree with TRBD1. CDR1 KGHDR and CDR2 SFDVKD come from the germline V gene. V was clipped by 3 bases and J by 3 bases; unmatched bases: 1. The CDR3 length is 14 residues. The CDR3 protein is CATSDRTGDYGYTF. The CDR3 DNA reads as TGTGCCACCAGTGATCGGACAGGGGACTATGGCTACACCTTC.